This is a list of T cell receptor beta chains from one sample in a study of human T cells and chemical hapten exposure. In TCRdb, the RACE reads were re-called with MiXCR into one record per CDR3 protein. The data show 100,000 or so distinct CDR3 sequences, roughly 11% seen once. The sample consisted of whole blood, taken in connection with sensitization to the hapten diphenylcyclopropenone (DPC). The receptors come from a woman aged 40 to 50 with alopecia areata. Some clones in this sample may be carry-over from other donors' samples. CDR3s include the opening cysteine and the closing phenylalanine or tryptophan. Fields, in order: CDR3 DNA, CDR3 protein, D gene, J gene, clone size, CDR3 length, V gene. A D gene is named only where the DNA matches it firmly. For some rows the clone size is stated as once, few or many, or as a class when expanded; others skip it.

cdr3_nt: TGTGCCAGCTCCCCGGGGGACAGGCTTAATGAAAAACTGTTTTTT
cdr3_aa: CASSPGDRLNEKLFF
d_call: TRBD1
j_call: TRBJ1-4
clone_size: -
cdr3_length: 15
v_call: TRBV18

cdr3_nt: TGTGCCAGCAGCCAAGACTGGAACTCTGGAAACACCATATATTTT
cdr3_aa: CASSQDWNSGNTIYF
d_call: -
j_call: TRBJ1-3
clone_size: -
cdr3_length: 15
v_call: TRBV14

cdr3_nt: TGTGCCAGCATGGGTTCTAGCGGCCCCCGAGAGCAGTACTTC
cdr3_aa: CASMGSSGPREQYF
d_call: TRBD2
j_call: TRBJ2-7
clone_size: -
cdr3_length: 14
v_call: TRBV7-2

cdr3_nt: TGTGCCAGCCGGTGGGGGGGCACTGAAGCTTTCTTT
cdr3_aa: CASRWGGTEAFF
d_call: -
j_call: TRBJ1-1
clone_size: few
cdr3_length: 12
v_call: TRBV6-2/TRBV6-3

cdr3_nt: TGTGCCAGCAGCTCCAGCCTAGCGGCCGCCTCCTACGAGCAGTACTTC
cdr3_aa: CASSSSLAAASYEQYF
d_call: TRBD2
j_call: TRBJ2-7
clone_size: few
cdr3_length: 16
v_call: TRBV7-2

cdr3_nt: TGTGCCAGCAGCCAAGCCGGGGAGCTGTTTTTT
cdr3_aa: CASSQAGELFF
d_call: -
j_call: TRBJ2-2
clone_size: many
cdr3_length: 11
v_call: TRBV3-1

cdr3_nt: TGTGCCAGCAGCCGCCCCGGGAGCGGGATCTATGAGCAGTTCTTC
cdr3_aa: CASSRPGSGIYEQFF
d_call: TRBD2
j_call: TRBJ2-1
clone_size: few
cdr3_length: 15
v_call: TRBV6-5

cdr3_nt: TGTGCCAGCAGTTTCGATGACAGTTACACTGAAGCTTTCTTT
cdr3_aa: CASSFDDSYTEAFF
d_call: -
j_call: TRBJ1-1
clone_size: many
cdr3_length: 14
v_call: TRBV27

cdr3_nt: TGTGCCAGCAGTCGGGATCTAGCGGGGTGGGCCCAGTACTTC
cdr3_aa: CASSRDLAGWAQYF
d_call: TRBD2
j_call: TRBJ2-5
clone_size: many
cdr3_length: 14
v_call: TRBV11-2

cdr3_nt: TGCAGCGTTGACAGGGGCACTGAAGCTTTCTTT
cdr3_aa: CSVDRGTEAFF
d_call: -
j_call: TRBJ1-1
clone_size: -
cdr3_length: 11
v_call: TRBV29-1

cdr3_nt: TGCAGTGCTACCAGCTGGGACTCCTACAATGAGCAGTTCTTC
cdr3_aa: CSATSWDSYNEQFF
d_call: -
j_call: TRBJ2-1
clone_size: few
cdr3_length: 14
v_call: TRBV20-1

cdr3_nt: TGTGCCAGCAGCCTCGTGGGGGGCGCATACAATGAGCAGTTCTTC
cdr3_aa: CASSLVGGAYNEQFF
d_call: -
j_call: TRBJ2-1
clone_size: few
cdr3_length: 15
v_call: TRBV7-2

cdr3_nt: TGTGCCAGCAGCCCGGGACTCCAAAACATTCAGTACTTC
cdr3_aa: CASSPGLQNIQYF
d_call: -
j_call: TRBJ2-4
clone_size: few
cdr3_length: 13
v_call: TRBV11-3

cdr3_nt: TGTGCCAGCAGCCTACTACTACCTAGCACAGATACGCAGTATTTT
cdr3_aa: CASSLLLPSTDTQYF
d_call: -
j_call: TRBJ2-3
clone_size: -
cdr3_length: 15
v_call: TRBV7-2

cdr3_nt: TGCAGTGCTCAAGGGGGGGGACCAAGCTCCTACGAGCAGTACTTC
cdr3_aa: CSAQGGGPSSYEQYF
d_call: -
j_call: TRBJ2-7
clone_size: many
cdr3_length: 15
v_call: TRBV20-1

cdr3_nt: TGTGCCAGCAGCTTGGAACAGGGAGCTGACGAGCAGTACTTC
cdr3_aa: CASSLEQGADEQYF
d_call: -
j_call: TRBJ2-7
clone_size: -
cdr3_length: 14
v_call: TRBV5-4

cdr3_nt: TGTGCCAGCAGCTTAGAATCGGGGGATGGCTATGGCTACACCTTC
cdr3_aa: CASSLESGDGYGYTF
d_call: -
j_call: TRBJ1-2
clone_size: -
cdr3_length: 15
v_call: TRBV7-2

cdr3_nt: TGCAGTGCTAGACTTAGGGGGCAAGGTGGCTACACCTTC
cdr3_aa: CSARLRGQGGYTF
d_call: TRBD1
j_call: TRBJ1-2
clone_size: few
cdr3_length: 13
v_call: TRBV20-1

cdr3_nt: TGTGCCAGCAGCTTGGGGAGGCCAATCTACAATGAGCAGTTCTTC
cdr3_aa: CASSLGRPIYNEQFF
d_call: -
j_call: TRBJ2-1
clone_size: few
cdr3_length: 15
v_call: TRBV6-5

cdr3_nt: TGTGCCAGCAGTTACAGCTTAAGGGGGCGCCTGGGTGGCTACACCTTC
cdr3_aa: CASSYSLRGRLGGYTF
d_call: TRBD1
j_call: TRBJ1-2
clone_size: few
cdr3_length: 16
v_call: TRBV6-5

cdr3_nt: TGCGCCAGCAGCCAAGCCCGGCGCAGTGGGGAGCTGTTTTTT
cdr3_aa: CASSQARRSGELFF
d_call: -
j_call: TRBJ2-2
clone_size: many
cdr3_length: 14
v_call: TRBV4-3

cdr3_nt: TGCAGTGCGCCAACTAGCGACCTTCGTCGCGAGCAGTACTTC
cdr3_aa: CSAPTSDLRREQYF
d_call: TRBD2
j_call: TRBJ2-7
clone_size: many
cdr3_length: 14
v_call: TRBV20-1

cdr3_nt: TGTGCCAGCAGCTTGTGGCTAGCCACCGGGGAGCTGTTTTTT
cdr3_aa: CASSLWLATGELFF
d_call: -
j_call: TRBJ2-2
clone_size: many
cdr3_length: 14
v_call: TRBV5-5

cdr3_nt: TGTGCCAGCTCACCACAGGGGACAGGCAGGGGCACTGAAGCTTTCTTT
cdr3_aa: CASSPQGTGRGTEAFF
d_call: TRBD1
j_call: TRBJ1-1
clone_size: -
cdr3_length: 16
v_call: TRBV18

cdr3_nt: TGTGCCAGCAGCTTGGTTGCAGCCTATGGCTACACCTTC
cdr3_aa: CASSLVAAYGYTF
d_call: -
j_call: TRBJ1-2
clone_size: -
cdr3_length: 13
v_call: TRBV5-6

cdr3_nt: TGTGCCAGCAGCACGGGGAGGGACGATACGCAGTATTTT
cdr3_aa: CASSTGRDDTQYF
d_call: TRBD2
j_call: TRBJ2-3
clone_size: -
cdr3_length: 13
v_call: TRBV7-8

cdr3_nt: TGCGCCAGCAGCTTGGCGGGAGGGCTTCCCTCTGGCTACAATGAGCAGTTCTTC
cdr3_aa: CASSLAGGLPSGYNEQFF
d_call: TRBD2
j_call: TRBJ2-1
clone_size: many
cdr3_length: 18
v_call: TRBV5-1

cdr3_nt: TGTACCAGCAAGTGGGGGGCAACAGTACAAGAGACCCAGTACTTC
cdr3_aa: CTSKWGATVQETQYF
d_call: -
j_call: TRBJ2-5
clone_size: many
cdr3_length: 15
v_call: TRBV6-5

cdr3_nt: TGTGCCAGCAGCCCAGACACCGTGGGGGAGACCCAGTACTTC
cdr3_aa: CASSPDTVGETQYF
d_call: -
j_call: TRBJ2-5
clone_size: many
cdr3_length: 14
v_call: TRBV11-1

cdr3_nt: TGTGCCAGCAGCCCTAGATACAATGAGCAGTTCTTC
cdr3_aa: CASSPRYNEQFF
d_call: -
j_call: TRBJ2-1
clone_size: many
cdr3_length: 12
v_call: TRBV14

cdr3_nt: TGTGCCAGCAGCGTTTTCTCCTATAATTCACCCCTCCACTTT
cdr3_aa: CASSVFSYNSPLHF
d_call: -
j_call: TRBJ1-6
clone_size: many
cdr3_length: 14
v_call: TRBV25-1

cdr3_nt: TGTGCCAGCAGTTTAGATGGGGGAGGTTTCGGCGAGCAGTACTTC
cdr3_aa: CASSLDGGGFGEQYF
d_call: -
j_call: TRBJ2-7
clone_size: few
cdr3_length: 15
v_call: TRBV12-3/TRBV12-4

cdr3_nt: TGTGCCAGCTCACCAGTAACGGCGACCCTGGGCACTGAAGCTTTCTTT
cdr3_aa: CASSPVTATLGTEAFF
d_call: -
j_call: TRBJ1-1
clone_size: -
cdr3_length: 16
v_call: TRBV18

cdr3_nt: TGTGCCAGCAGATTCACCCGGGGTGGGAATCAGCCCCAGCATTTT
cdr3_aa: CASRFTRGGNQPQHF
d_call: -
j_call: TRBJ1-5
clone_size: -
cdr3_length: 15
v_call: TRBV6-5

cdr3_nt: TGCGCCAGCAGCGGAACCCAGCCCCCAGATACGCAGTATTTT
cdr3_aa: CASSGTQPPDTQYF
d_call: -
j_call: TRBJ2-3
clone_size: -
cdr3_length: 14
v_call: TRBV5-1

cdr3_nt: TGTGCCTGGAGGGTACCGGGGCTTCCGGGCTACACCTTC
cdr3_aa: CAWRVPGLPGYTF
d_call: -
j_call: TRBJ1-2
clone_size: few
cdr3_length: 13
v_call: TRBV30

cdr3_nt: TGTGCCACCAGTGATTACGGAACCCGACAGGACAACACAGATACGCAGTATTTT
cdr3_aa: CATSDYGTRQDNTDTQYF
d_call: -
j_call: TRBJ2-3
clone_size: few
cdr3_length: 18
v_call: TRBV24-1

cdr3_nt: TGTGCCAGCAGTGAAGTCCGATGGGGCAGTTCGAGCTCTGGAAACACCATATATTTT
cdr3_aa: CASSEVRWGSSSSGNTIYF
d_call: -
j_call: TRBJ1-3
clone_size: few
cdr3_length: 19
v_call: TRBV6-1

cdr3_nt: TGTGCCAGCAGCGTAGGCGATACGCAGTATTTT
cdr3_aa: CASSVGDTQYF
d_call: -
j_call: TRBJ2-3
clone_size: few
cdr3_length: 11
v_call: TRBV9

cdr3_nt: TGTGCCTGGAGAGACCGGCAGGGGAATCAGCCCCAGCATTTT
cdr3_aa: CAWRDRQGNQPQHF
d_call: -
j_call: TRBJ1-5
clone_size: few
cdr3_length: 14
v_call: TRBV30

cdr3_nt: TGTGCCACCAGCAGAGACCCCGACAGGGTATCACCCCTCCACTTT
cdr3_aa: CATSRDPDRVSPLHF
d_call: TRBD1
j_call: TRBJ1-6
clone_size: few
cdr3_length: 15
v_call: TRBV15

cdr3_nt: TGCGCCAGCAGCTTGGATCCGGGGGGAGTCACTGAAGCTTTCTTT
cdr3_aa: CASSLDPGGVTEAFF
d_call: -
j_call: TRBJ1-1
clone_size: -
cdr3_length: 15
v_call: TRBV5-1

cdr3_nt: TGTGCCAGCAGCGGGAAGGGGAATGAGCAGTTCTTC
cdr3_aa: CASSGKGNEQFF
d_call: -
j_call: TRBJ2-1
clone_size: -
cdr3_length: 12
v_call: TRBV28

cdr3_nt: TGTGCTAGTGGTTTGGTACTCGCGAATCAGCCCCAGCATTTT
cdr3_aa: CASGLVLANQPQHF
d_call: -
j_call: TRBJ1-5
clone_size: many
cdr3_length: 14
v_call: TRBV12-5

cdr3_nt: TGTGCTAGTGGTCCGGGGACAGGGAGGGAAGCTTTCTTT
cdr3_aa: CASGPGTGREAFF
d_call: TRBD1
j_call: TRBJ1-1
clone_size: many
cdr3_length: 13
v_call: TRBV12-5

cdr3_nt: TGTGCCAGCAGTTTATTGAACATACCCCTCCACTTT
cdr3_aa: CASSLLNIPLHF
d_call: -
j_call: TRBJ1-6
clone_size: many
cdr3_length: 12
v_call: TRBV12-3/TRBV12-4

cdr3_nt: TGTGCCTGGGAAGCGGGACCGCGAAACTATGGCTACACCTTC
cdr3_aa: CAWEAGPRNYGYTF
d_call: -
j_call: TRBJ1-2
clone_size: few
cdr3_length: 14
v_call: TRBV30

cdr3_nt: TGTGCCGTCCGGGACTTACAAGAGACCCAGTACTTC
cdr3_aa: CAVRDLQETQYF
d_call: -
j_call: TRBJ2-5
clone_size: -
cdr3_length: 12
v_call: TRBV19

cdr3_nt: TGTGCCAGCAGGGGGACAGGGACAGGGGCCAACGTCCTGACTTTC
cdr3_aa: CASRGTGTGANVLTF
d_call: TRBD1
j_call: TRBJ2-6
clone_size: many
cdr3_length: 15
v_call: TRBV6-2/TRBV6-3

cdr3_nt: TGCAGTGCCTTGGGACAGCGTGGTAGCAATCAGCCCCAGCATTTT
cdr3_aa: CSALGQRGSNQPQHF
d_call: TRBD1
j_call: TRBJ1-5
clone_size: many
cdr3_length: 15
v_call: TRBV20-1

cdr3_nt: TGTGCCAGCACCACGGCAGGGGGTAGGGATTCACCCCTCCACTTT
cdr3_aa: CASTTAGGRDSPLHF
d_call: TRBD1
j_call: TRBJ1-6
clone_size: few
cdr3_length: 15
v_call: TRBV7-2

cdr3_nt: TGTGCCTGGAGTGACGACACTAGACTTGAAGCTTTCTTT
cdr3_aa: CAWSDDTRLEAFF
d_call: -
j_call: TRBJ1-1
clone_size: few
cdr3_length: 13
v_call: TRBV30